This TCR beta chain was profiled in a study of blood T cell repertoires in COVID-19. About the study: Sites in the United States, Italy and Spain provided acute and convalescent COVID-19 samples. Sample material is recorded as cDNA or gDNA derived from T cells, B-cell-depleted T cells, or PBMCs.

The CDR3 has 16 amino acids. V gave up 3 bases and J gave up 5 bases, with 17 bases separating them. In germline, CDR1 is SGHRS, CDR2 YFSETQ. Source study methods: Reference gene primer amplification in the assay estimated nucleated cell counts. Assay: immunoSEQ multiplex PCR; the TCRdb copy retains only in-frame clones and omits some. That table furnishes V, J and clone size, whereas the DNA furnished D and trimming. This table holds roughly 300,000 clones, around 87% found once. Sequencing was performed on peripheral blood. The genes are TRBV5-1 and TRBJ2-2; TRBD1 might be the D (5 bases). The receptor's source is a woman aged 45-59 years who had recovered from COVID-19. DNA for the CDR3: TGCGCCAGCAGCTGGGCTGGGGCCGACCTAACCGGGGAGCTGTTTTTT. The encoded protein is CASSWAGADLTGELFF.